This TCR beta chain is drawn from a study of blood T cells in healthy people across ages. Findings of the study overall: Correlation between TCR beta diversity and naive T cell percentage was strong. When one million T cells were used, diversity estimates were thought to be underestimates. Per million T cells, TCR beta diversity dropped about linearly as age rose.

Primed by a sample-barcoded 5' primer and a J-beta primer mix, a second PCR proceeded for roughly 6 to 12 cycles. Each of the samples gave a minimum of 2.5 million paired-end reads that contained CDR3. TCRdb re-derived calls from the 5' RACE reads in MiXCR, one entry per CDR3 protein. The sample lists about 1,800,000 distinct CDR3 sequences, about 28% occurring once. Turning to this clonotype: Its antigen is not known.

The CDR3 has 15 residues. Germline loops: CDR1 SNHLY, CDR2 FYNNEI. Germline trimming cut 6 bases from V and 6 bases from J; bases unmatched to any gene: 9. The clonotype was recovered from a woman in her thirties in good health. Material: blood. The rearrangement uses TRBV2 and TRBJ2-5; 11 positions agree with TRBD2. CDR3 protein: CASSNSGRAGKTQYF. CDR3 nucleotides: TGTGCCAGCAGCAATAGCGGGAGGGCCGGAAAGACCCAGTACTTC.